This TCR beta chain came from a study of blood T cell repertoires in COVID-19. In the study overall: Collection of acute and convalescent COVID-19 samples took place in the United States, Italy and Spain. In each case, the material was cDNA or gDNA derived from T cells, B-cell-depleted T cells, or PBMCs.

Per the original data handling: Estimation of nucleated cell counts relied on the amplification of reference gene primers. Some clones are missing from TCRdb's copy, which holds only in-frame ones; the method was immunoSEQ multiplex PCR. The V and J calls and clone size were taken over from that table, and D and trimming were inferred from the DNA. The sample holds 30,000 to 40,000 clones; 75% to 95% are singletons and the top ten take around 6%. Germline assignment: CDR1 SEHNR and CDR2 FQNEAQ (reference sequence). The CDR3 extends over 15 amino acids. V was shortened by 3 bases and J by 3 bases, with 12 bases between the two germline ends. This clone has only a few counts.

The receptor comes from an elderly woman with acute or convalescent COVID-19. The sample consisted of peripheral blood. The gene calls are TRBV7-9 and TRBJ1-5; D perhaps matches TRBD1 (6 bases). CDR3 nucleotides: TGTGCCAGCAGCTTGGGAGGGGGTATCAATCAGCCCCAGCATTTT. Amino acids: CASSLGGGINQPQHF.